This record concerns one TCR beta chain sequence. What it recognizes is unknown. V was cut by 0 bases and J by 6 bases, with 4 bases left in between. There are 11 residues in the CDR3. CDR1 and CDR2 from the germline V gene are SGHRS and YFSETQ. The PCR contained 60 Vbeta and 13 Jbeta primers. Produced via immunoSEQ multiplex PCR; TCRdb's table is partial and in-frame only. The repertoire consists of roughly 150,000 clones, with 65% to 80% occurring once and the leading ten covering about 3.4%. These data are taken from a study of cytomegalovirus exposure and HLA in healthy donors. Study-level results: According to an earlier analysis, most TCR beta V segments yielded productive rearrangements about 87% or about 30% of the time. Certain indistinguishable V segments, among them TRBV6-2 and TRBV6-3, were excluded. Cytomegalovirus-associated status was assigned to fewer than 200 TCR beta chains. Among the CMV-associated chains, three were confirmed in vitro as specific for CMV antigens.

The rearrangement links TRBV5-1 to TRBJ2-7; D is ambiguous. The sample was PBMCs. This clonotype was sampled from a male donor in good health and CMV-seronegative. The CDR3 loop is CASSLVGEQYF. DNA for the CDR3: TGCGCCAGCAGCTTGGTCGGCGAGCAGTACTTC.